Sequencing of this T cell receptor (beta chain) was carried out in a study of cytomegalovirus exposure and HLA in healthy donors. Findings and limits, study-wide: Further analysis, carried out later, found HLA-associated TCR beta chains more clonally expanded than equally common other chains.

Germline CDR1 and CDR2: MNHNS and SASEGT. The V end was cut by 8 bases, the J end by 4 bases, with 8 bases between. CDR3 length: 12 residues. At sampling all donors were nominally healthy, likely with unrecorded immune exposures. The PCR contained 60 Vbeta and 13 Jbeta primers. Authors' processing steps: A later analysis tallied about 80 million unique TCR beta chains, 8.5 million to 11 million of them shared. TCRdb keeps only in-frame clones here, not all; method: immunoSEQ multiplex PCR. D and trimming come from the DNA, and the V and J calls and clone size come from that table. The sample consists of 190,000 or so clones, approximately 80% of them appearing once. This clone has only a few counts. The antigen remains unidentified.

This TCR came from a woman aged 50 to 65 in good health and CMV-seropositive. This sequence joins TRBV6-1 and TRBJ1-4; D not resolved. Sequenced: PBMCs. The CDR3 bases are TGTGCCAGCGGCCAGTATAATGAAAAACTGTTTTTT. Encoded protein: CASGQYNEKLFF.